This T cell receptor (beta chain) was recorded in a study of Ad26.COV2.S vaccination and SARS-CoV-2 variants. Study-wide points: People who got the vaccine or the placebo had similar non-spike TCR breadth.

Germline-derived CDR1 and CDR2 are MGHDK and SYGVNS. J was trimmed by 4 bases and V by 5 bases; bases with no gene match: 5. CDR3 length equals 13 residues. Regarding this clone: Its antigen remains unidentified.

Only in-frame clones appear in the TCRdb table, and some are missing; sequencing was by immunoSEQ multiplex PCR. This table holds about 350,000 clones, 92% found once. The chain joins TRBV25-1 to TRBJ2-7; 7 bases map to TRBD2. The TCR originated in a human donor who had recovered from COVID-19. This sample comprised peripheral blood, obtained after recovery from COVID-19. The CDR3 region is CASSNAGEYEQYF. In DNA form, the CDR3 reads TGTGCCAGCAGTAACGCGGGGGAGTACGAGCAGTACTTC.